The following is a TCR beta chain sequence with its context. In the original workflow: Estimates of nucleated cell counts were drawn from the amplification of reference gene primers. Libraries were prepared by immunoSEQ multiplex PCR; TCRdb keeps only in-frame clonotypes and omits some of them. The DNA gave D and trimming, while V, J and clone size come from that table. The sample lists around 200,000 clones, about 83% occurring once. This sample stems from a study of blood T cell repertoires in COVID-19. Study-level information: Samples representing acute and convalescent COVID-19 were sourced from the United States, Italy and Spain. PBMCs, B-cell-depleted T cells, or T cells provided the cDNA or gDNA that made up the material.

This TCR derives from a woman aged 40 to 49 with active or convalescent COVID-19. Sample: peripheral blood.

DNA of the CDR3: TGTGCCAGCAGCGTGGAGGGACAGGGATTCGCTGGCACTGAAGCTTTCTTT. This gives the protein CASSVEGQGFAGTEAFF. The chain is built from TRBV9 and TRBJ1-1; 9 bases are shared with TRBD1. CDR1 is SGDLS and CDR2 is YYNGEE in the germline V gene. The CDR3 spans 17 residues. V was pared by 2 bases and J by 4 bases, with 12 bases of the junction left unmatched. The whole variable domain, remainder taken from reference TRBV9 and TRBJ1-1, is DSGVTQTPKHLITATGQRVTLRCSPRSGDLSVYWYQQSLDQGLQFLIQYYNGEERAKGNILERFSAQQFPDLHSELNLSSLELGDSALYFCASSVEGQGFAGTEAFFGQGTRLTVV.